This TCR beta chain was documented in a study of cytomegalovirus exposure and HLA in healthy donors. On the study more broadly: Approximately 180 million T cells yielded 117 million unique TCR beta sequences, as an earlier analysis found. Most donors, 81% of a few hundred genotyped, fell in the Caucasian-associated ancestry cluster.

PCR amplification relied on 60 Vbeta primers (plus 13 Jbeta primers). Only in-frame clones appear in the TCRdb table, and some are missing; sequencing was by immunoSEQ multiplex PCR. The sample carries approximately 170,000 clones, under 80% recorded once. This CDR3 spans 16 amino acids. Losses at the gene ends were 6 bases for V and 7 bases for J; bases not matched to a gene: 9. Germline V gives CDR1 SGHRS, CDR2 YFSETQ. Sequencing was performed on PBMCs. The TCR comes from a man between 25 and 39 years old in good health and CMV-seropositive. The chain couples TRBV5-1 to TRBJ2-2; the match to TRBD2 covers 13 bases. In DNA, the CDR3 is TGCGCCAGCACGGGACTAGCGGGGTTGAGGAGCGGGGAGCTGTTTTTT. Protein: CASTGLAGLRSGELFF. The variable domain in full, with the rest retrieved from reference TRBV5-1 and TRBJ2-2, is KAGVTQTPRYLIKTRGQQVTLSCSPISGHRSVSWYQQTPGQGLQFLFEYFSETQRNKGNFPGRFSGRQFSNSRSEMNVSTLELGDSALYLCASTGLAGLRSGELFFGEGSRLTVL.